Listed below are T cell receptor beta chains from one sample, sequenced in a study of CD4 T cells in relation to SARS-CoV-2 and coronaviruses. These receptors have no identified antigens. Sequencing used immunoSEQ multiplex PCR; TCRdb keeps in-frame clones, though not all of them. Of 40,000 to 50,000 clones listed, about 80% were seen once; the top ten hold around 1.2%. The sequenced material came from naive CD4+ T cells from PBMCs, cultured in vitro. All receptors derive from an adult with COVID-19. Both conserved end residues are part of each CDR3. The order of the fields is V gene, clone size, D gene, CDR3 length, J gene, CDR3 protein, CDR3 DNA. D genes are given only for firm matches. The listing skips clone size in some rows; elsewhere it reads once, few, many or a size class.

TRBV27	-	TRBD1	18	TRBJ2-5	CASSTGTGGWRSQETQYF	TGTGCCAGCAGTACAGGGACAGGGGGCTGGAGGTCCCAAGAGACCCAGTACTTC
TRBV30	-	TRBD1	13	TRBJ1-3	CAWTGSSGNTIYF	TGTGCTTGGACAGGGAGCTCTGGAAACACCATATATTTT
TRBV10-2	-	TRBD1	14	TRBJ2-7	CASSEGTGGLLQYF	TGCGCCAGCAGTGAGGGGACAGGGGGTCTCCTTCAGTACTTC
TRBV4-1	-	-	17	TRBJ2-1	CASSLGARGPPGNEQFF	TGCGCCAGCAGCCTGGGCGCACGGGGTCCGCCAGGGAATGAGCAGTTCTTC
TRBV27	-	-	16	TRBJ2-1	CASSFLGLRKFDEQFF	TGTGCCAGCAGTTTCTTGGGACTCCGAAAGTTCGATGAGCAGTTCTTC
TRBV7-9	-	-	15	TRBJ2-7	CASSLDSAGIYEQYF	TGTGCCAGCAGCTTAGACTCGGCAGGGATCTACGAGCAGTACTTC
TRBV28	-	TRBD2	14	TRBJ2-7	CASSEAGGGYEQYF	TGTGCCAGCAGTGAAGCGGGAGGTGGATACGAGCAGTACTTC
TRBV6-2/TRBV6-3	-	-	15	TRBJ2-1	CASSGIGGSYNEQFF	TGTGCCAGCAGCGGAATCGGAGGATCCTACAATGAGCAGTTCTTC
TRBV25-1	-	-	12	TRBJ2-7	CASSAIPLEQYF	TGTGCCAGCAGTGCCATTCCCCTCGAGCAGTACTTC
TRBV28	-	TRBD2	16	TRBJ2-7	CASSLSSGRRPYEQYF	TGTGCCAGCAGTTTATCTAGCGGGAGGCGGCCCTACGAGCAGTACTTC
TRBV3-1/TRBV3-2	-	-	14	TRBJ2-7	CASSLWGSVYEQYF	TGTGCCAGCAGCCTTTGGGGGAGCGTCTACGAGCAGTACTTC
TRBV7-9	once	-	15	TRBJ2-2	CASFTGSGYTGELFF	TGTGCCAGCTTCACCGGGAGTGGTTACACCGGGGAGCTGTTTTTT
TRBV6-4	-	-	13	TRBJ1-2	CASRPGLGSGYTF	TGTGCCAGCAGACCGGGTCTTGGAAGTGGCTACACCTTC
TRBV14	-	-	16	TRBJ2-5	CASSQILGRRQETQYF	TGTGCCAGCAGCCAAATACTAGGACGGCGACAAGAGACCCAGTACTTC
TRBV27	-	-	16	TRBJ2-7	CSSTRSLGAGPYEQYF	TGTTCCAGTACCAGGTCGTTGGGGGCTGGCCCCTACGAGCAGTACTTC
TRBV5-1	-	TRBD1	14	TRBJ2-1	CASSLATGHNEQFF	TGCGCCAGCAGCTTGGCGACAGGGCACAATGAGCAGTTCTTC
TRBV19	-	-	12	TRBJ2-5	CASGIYEETQYF	TGTGCCAGTGGGATCTACGAAGAGACCCAGTACTTC
TRBV30	few	-	13	TRBJ1-6	CAWRDSIDSPLHF	TGTGCCTGGAGGGACTCGATTGATTCACCCCTCCACTTT
TRBV5-1	-	-	14	TRBJ2-3	CASQEPSSTDTQYF	TGCGCCAGCCAGGAGCCCTCTAGCACAGATACGCAGTATTTT
TRBV9	-	-	18	TRBJ1-2	CASSKSSWGRKTSYGWTF	TGTGCCAGCAGCAAATCTTCGTGGGGGCGAAAGACTAGTTATGGCTGGACCTTC